This T cell receptor (beta chain) was captured in a study of spatial heterogeneity in lung cancer. Across the study: Sequencing was performed on follow-up PBMC samples when available, collected at a median of around two years after resection.

Many counts were recorded for this clonotype. Antigen: not known. Whole-study findings and limits: Ubiquitous expanded tumor TCRs showed up in blood more at resection than follow-up.

Via MiXCR, TCRdb re-called the 5' RACE reads, giving one row per CDR3 protein. The sample has 25,000 to 30,000 distinct CDR3 sequences, about 6% seen once. The time point: blood at routine non-recurrence follow-up after resection. Sequencing covered unsorted whole RNA taken from tumor, nontumor lung or frozen PBMC. Per the germline V gene, CDR1 is SGHTA and CDR2 is FQGNSA. V lost 5 bases and J lost 8, with 16 bases in between. The CDR3 is 14 amino acids. This specimen consisted of PBMCs, obtained at follow-up. The origin of this receptor is a male donor with early-stage non-small cell lung cancer. The rearrangement links TRBV7-2 to TRBJ2-4, with unresolved D. The CDR3 DNA follows: TGTGCCAGCAGCCCCCCCACCGGATACGACATTCAGTACTTC. It yields the protein CASSPPTGYDIQYF.